Detailed here is one T cell receptor beta chain. Beta-chain TCR cDNA was generated via 5'RACE template switching with UMIs. After re-calling the 5' RACE reads, TCRdb lists one entry per CDR3 protein, DNA absent. In total, the table holds about 260,000 distinct CDR3 sequences. Germline CDR1 SQVTM, CDR2 ANQGSEA. The CDR3 length is 14 residues. This specimen comes from a study of T cells expressing NK-cell markers. About the research overall: The eight sequenced donors comprised seven who were HCMV-seropositive and one who was seronegative.

Sequencing was carried out using blood T cells: a sorted CD56 or NKG2C T cell subset, CD4+ or CD8+ T cells, or bulk PBMC T cells (not recorded which). The sequence was collected from a woman between 18 and 70 years old in good health. V is TRBV29-1 and J is TRBJ1-1; with no DNA, the TCRdb D assignment of TRBD1 cannot be verified. The CDR3 here is CSVSYGRGDTEAFF.